The sequence of this TCR beta chain was determined in a study of early T cells in non-severe SARS-CoV-2 infection (dated by TCRdb to the early 2020s). General notes on the study: TCR sequencing used bulk RNA from unsorted whole blood, so alpha and beta chains could not be paired. General conclusions and limits of the study: Matching against VDJdb was skewed toward anti-spike CD8 responses, likely underestimated virus-specific expansions, and missed private and CD4 specificities.

Libraries were made using 5' RACE. The instrument given in TCRdb is NextSeq 500. Unique molecular identifiers were attached to individual cDNA molecules in the TCR library protocol so that sequencing error and PCR bias could be corrected. Both TCR alpha and beta chains were sequenced, and tight co-correlation was observed between alpha and beta sequence abundances in each sample. On the study's bioinformatics: Decombinator V4 was used to perform V gene, J gene and CDR3 annotation of TCR sequences. TCRs were defined as expanded if a significant change between any two time points was detected under a Poisson model with p below 0.0001. TCR abundances were normalised to the total number of TCRs sequenced per sample and were expressed as counts per million. TRAV1-2 paired with TRAJ12, TRAJ20 or TRAJ33 defined MAIT TCRs, while TRAV10 paired with TRAJ18 defined iNKT TCRs. VDJdb, accessed 1 November 2021, was searched for CMV, EBV and SARS-CoV-2 annotated TCRs, excluding TCRs annotated for multiple antigens. TCRdb reprocessed the public reads (quality trimming at Q25 with fastp, clone calling with MiXCR) and kept in-frame beta chains. Entries are consolidated by CDR3 protein sequence, retaining the most common genes and DNA. What appears here as the V and J calls and clone size reflects TCRdb's work, not the paper's. The sample yields more than 55,000 distinct CDR3 sequences; 5.9% were counted once. Of the sample, about 3.4% is held by the ten largest clones.

As concerns this clonotype: The antigen it binds to is not known. No quality values exist for individual bases; no much larger clone is one base distant.

This was a case-control study nested in a cohort of healthcare workers in London, UK, who had nasopharyngeal swab PCR tests and blood samples taken every week. Healthcare workers were recruited between 23 and 31 March 2020, during the week of the UK lockdown, and were followed weekly for up to about 16 weeks. CDR1 and CDR2 are read off the germline V gene as LGHNA and YSLEER. The CDR3 sequence holds 16 residues, the cysteine and phenylalanine included. Only the CDR3 portion is preserved as DNA: 48 bases, with reading frame beginning at the first base. The germline V end is reduced by 3 bases and the J end by 0 bases; junction bases left unmatched: 5.

The receptor was isolated from an adult who was a healthcare worker with PCR-confirmed SARS-CoV-2 infection or an uninfected control (not recorded which). The source material was whole blood, sampled at baseline. The chain is made from TRBV4-3 and TRBJ2-1; TRBD1 lines up with 7 middle nucleotides. The CDR3 reads as follows: CASSHYRGSSYNEQFF. The nucleotides read TGCGCCAGCAGCCATTACAGGGGAAGCTCCTACAATGAGCAGTTCTTC.